The text below deals with one T cell receptor (beta chain). Per the germline V gene, CDR1 is SGHTA and CDR2 is FQGNSA. CDR3 length: 14 residues. V was cut by 8 bases and J by 7 bases, with 18 bases left in between. Original handling: Amplified reference gene primers provided the basis for estimating nucleated cell counts. This table comes from immunoSEQ multiplex PCR, and its TCRdb copy is limited to in-frame clones, with some not included. V and J calls and clone size are as listed in that table; D and trimming were resolved from the DNA. There are some 70,000 clones in the sample; roughly 86% occur only once, and more than 6.5% lies in the top ten. These data come from a study of blood T cell repertoires in COVID-19. Study-level background: The study drew acute and convalescent COVID-19 samples from the United States, Italy and Spain. Sample material is recorded as cDNA or gDNA derived from T cells, B-cell-depleted T cells, or PBMCs.

Sequenced: peripheral blood. This clonotype was obtained from a man aged 45 to 65 with active COVID-19. The rearrangement joins TRBV7-2 to TRBJ2-1; maybe TRBD2 (6 bases). Here the CDR3 DNA reads TGTGCCAGCGTTTCCCGTTTGGGGGGAAATGAGCAGTTCTTC. Protein: CASVSRLGGNEQFF.